A selection of T cell receptor beta chains follows, all from one sample in a study of beta chain features in type 1 diabetes. TCRdb's table, derived via immunoSEQ multiplex PCR, lists solely in-frame clones and lacks some. The sample has some 190,000 clones; 6% to 9% are singletons. The sequenced sample consisted of central memory CD4+ T cells from blood. These receptors all stem from a man aged 18-30 years with type 1 diabetes. The CDR3 runs from the conserved cysteine through the conserved F or W. D genes are given only for firm matches. Not every row has a clone size; where given, it reads once, few, many or a size class.

TRBV2	-	14	TRBJ2-7	-	CASSLRRDSYEQYF	TGTGCCAGCAGCCTCCGCCGGGATTCCTACGAGCAGTACTTC
TRBV9	-	12	TRBJ1-2	-	CASSGVNYGYTF	TGTGCCAGCAGCGGAGTGAACTATGGCTACACCTTC
TRBV7-2	TRBD1	15	TRBJ2-1	-	CASSWDRGPYNEQFF	TGTGCCAGCAGCTGGGACAGGGGACCCTACAATGAGCAGTTCTTC
TRBV20-1	-	11	TRBJ1-1	-	CSASRTAEAFF	TGCAGTGCCAGTCGGACAGCCGAAGCTTTCTTT
TRBV11-1	TRBD1	14	TRBJ1-1	-	CASSLGQGGTEAFF	TGTGCCAGCAGCCTGGGACAGGGAGGGACTGAAGCTTTCTTT
TRBV9	TRBD1	15	TRBJ2-7	few	CASSEGQAFSYEQYF	TGTGCCAGCAGCGAGGGACAGGCATTCTCCTACGAGCAGTACTTC
TRBV6-5	TRBD1	13	TRBJ2-7	-	CASRLTGAYEQYF	TGTGCCAGCAGGTTGACAGGGGCGTACGAGCAGTACTTC
TRBV5-1	-	15	TRBJ1-2	few	CASSLVGGPGLGYTF	TGCGCCAGCAGCTTGGTTGGGGGCCCCGGGTTGGGCTACACCTTC
TRBV20-1	TRBD1	11	TRBJ1-2	few	CSAPRGHGYTF	TGCAGTGCGCCCAGGGGGCATGGCTACACCTTC
TRBV5-1	-	14	TRBJ2-7	-	CASSSIPEGYEQYF	TGCGCCAGCAGCTCGATCCCCGAGGGCTACGAGCAGTACTTC
TRBV5-4	TRBD2	18	TRBJ2-2	few	CASSPYGAGESNTGELFF	TGTGCCAGCAGCCCCTACGGAGCGGGGGAATCGAACACCGGGGAGCTGTTTTTT
TRBV28	TRBD1	15	TRBJ2-3	few	CASSFRGRGTDTQYF	TGTGCCAGCAGTTTCAGGGGGAGAGGCACAGATACGCAGTATTTT
TRBV11-2	-	17	TRBJ2-2	few	CASSQVHLAPKAGELFF	TGTGCCAGCAGCCAAGTCCACCTAGCGCCTAAGGCCGGGGAGCTGTTTTTT
TRBV6-6	TRBD1	13	TRBJ2-5	-	CASRQDRGETQYF	TGTGCCAGCAGACAGGACAGGGGGGAGACCCAGTACTTC
TRBV30	-	16	TRBJ2-3	-	CAWSVLSGTGTDTQYF	TGTGCCTGGAGTGTACTGTCCGGGACTGGCACAGATACGCAGTATTTT
TRBV7-2	-	16	TRBJ2-5	few	CASSKGGRAGRETQYF	TGTGCCAGCTCAAAGGGAGGCAGGGCGGGGCGAGAGACCCAGTACTTC
TRBV29-1	-	13	TRBJ1-1	many	CSVVSTANTEAFF	TGCAGCGTTGTATCTACAGCGAACACTGAAGCTTTCTTT